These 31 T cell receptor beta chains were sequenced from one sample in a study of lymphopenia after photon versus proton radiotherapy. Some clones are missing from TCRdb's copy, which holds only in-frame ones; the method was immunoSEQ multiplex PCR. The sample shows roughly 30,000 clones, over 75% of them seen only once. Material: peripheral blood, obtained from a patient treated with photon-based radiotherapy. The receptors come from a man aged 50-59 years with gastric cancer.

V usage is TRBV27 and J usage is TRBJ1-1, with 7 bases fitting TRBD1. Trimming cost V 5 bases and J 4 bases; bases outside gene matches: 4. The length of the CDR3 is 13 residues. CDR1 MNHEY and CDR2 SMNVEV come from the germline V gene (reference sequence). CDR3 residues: CASSDRAGTEAFF. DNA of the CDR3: TGTGCCAGCAGTGACAGGGCGGGCACTGAAGCTTTCTTT.

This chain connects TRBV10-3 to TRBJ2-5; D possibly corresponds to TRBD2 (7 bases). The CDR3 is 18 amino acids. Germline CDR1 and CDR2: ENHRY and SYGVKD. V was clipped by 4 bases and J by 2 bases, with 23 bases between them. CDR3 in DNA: TGTGCCATCAGTGTAGGGGGGGTCGTGTCGTGGAATCAAGAGACCCAGTACTTC. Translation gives CAISVGGVVSWNQETQYF.

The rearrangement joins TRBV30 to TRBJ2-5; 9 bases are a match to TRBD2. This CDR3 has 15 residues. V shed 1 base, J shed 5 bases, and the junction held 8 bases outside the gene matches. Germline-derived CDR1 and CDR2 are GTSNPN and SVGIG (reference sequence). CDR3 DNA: TGTGCCTGGAGTGCCCTAGCGGGGTGGGGTGAGACCCAGTACTTC. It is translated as CAWSALAGWGETQYF.

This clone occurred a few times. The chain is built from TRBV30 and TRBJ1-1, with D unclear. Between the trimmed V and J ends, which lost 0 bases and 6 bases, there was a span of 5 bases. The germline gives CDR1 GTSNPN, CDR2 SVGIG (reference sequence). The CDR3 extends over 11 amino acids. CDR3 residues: CAWSVNAEAFF. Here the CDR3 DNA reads TGTGCCTGGAGTGTTAATGCTGAAGCTTTCTTT. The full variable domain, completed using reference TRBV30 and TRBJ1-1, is SQTIHQWPATLVQPVGSPLSLECTVEGTSNPNLYWYRQAAGRGLQLLFYSVGIGQISSEVPQNLSASRPQDRQFILSSKKLLLSDSGFYLCAWSVNAEAFFGQGTRLTVV.

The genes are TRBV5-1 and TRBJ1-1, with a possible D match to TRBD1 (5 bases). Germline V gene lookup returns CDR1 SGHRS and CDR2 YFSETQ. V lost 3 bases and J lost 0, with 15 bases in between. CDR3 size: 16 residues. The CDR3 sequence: CASSWQGRRMNTEAFF. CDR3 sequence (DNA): TGCGCCAGCAGCTGGCAGGGACGGAGGATGAACACTGAAGCTTTCTTT.

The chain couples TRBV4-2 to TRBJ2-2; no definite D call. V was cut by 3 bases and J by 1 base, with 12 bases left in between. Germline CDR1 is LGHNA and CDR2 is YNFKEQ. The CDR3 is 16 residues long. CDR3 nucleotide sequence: TGTGCCAGCAGCCATCGGGCCGTACTGAACACCGGGGAGCTGTTTTTT. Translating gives CASSHRAVLNTGELFF.

Here the CDR3 reads CAISAGGTNEKLFF. Written as DNA, the CDR3 is TGTGCCATCAGCGCAGGTGGAACTAATGAAAAACTGTTTTTT. The chain uses TRBV10-3 and TRBJ1-4; D is unresolved. Germline V gives CDR1 ENHRY, CDR2 SYGVKD. V was pared by 6 bases and J by 1 base, with 9 bases between. The CDR3 totals 14 residues.

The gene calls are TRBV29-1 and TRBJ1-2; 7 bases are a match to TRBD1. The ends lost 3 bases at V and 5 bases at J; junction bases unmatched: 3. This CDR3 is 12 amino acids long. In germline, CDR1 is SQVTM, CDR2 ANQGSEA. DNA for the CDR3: TGCAGCGTTGAGAACAGGGGTTATGGCTACACCTTC. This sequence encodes CSVENRGYGYTF.

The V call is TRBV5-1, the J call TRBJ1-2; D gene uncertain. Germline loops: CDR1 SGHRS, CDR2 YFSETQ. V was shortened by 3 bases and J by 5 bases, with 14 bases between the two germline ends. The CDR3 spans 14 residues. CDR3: CASSSDGSVYGYTF. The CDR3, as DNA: TGCGCCAGCAGCTCGGATGGCAGTGTGTATGGCTACACCTTC.

This CDR3 reads CASSDGVAEQYF. For the CDR3, the DNA is TGTGCCAGCAGTGATGGGGTAGCCGAGCAGTACTTC. The rearrangement links TRBV6-1 to TRBJ2-7, with unresolved D. CDR1 is MNHNS and CDR2 is SASEGT in the germline V gene. The CDR3 extends over 12 amino acids. The germline V and J ends were trimmed by 3 bases and 6 bases, with 9 bases remaining between them.

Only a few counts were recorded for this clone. The CDR3 bases are TGTGCCAGCCAAGCTGGGATAGCGGGGGGGACGGAACAGTTCTTC. Residues: CASQAGIAGGTEQFF. This rearrangement joins TRBV11-3 to TRBJ2-1; 11 bases agree with TRBD2. Germline V gene sequence: CDR1 SGHNT, CDR2 YENEEA. The CDR3 consists of 15 residues. V shed 8 bases and J 13 bases; nucleotides not matched to a gene: 16. Variable domain in full (rest from reference TRBV11-3 and TRBJ2-1): EAGVVQSPRYKIIEKKQPVAFWCNPISGHNTLYWYLQNLGQGPELLIRYENEEAVDDSQLPKDRFSAERLKGVDSTLKIQPAELGDSAVYLCASQAGIAGGTEQFFGPGTRLTVL.

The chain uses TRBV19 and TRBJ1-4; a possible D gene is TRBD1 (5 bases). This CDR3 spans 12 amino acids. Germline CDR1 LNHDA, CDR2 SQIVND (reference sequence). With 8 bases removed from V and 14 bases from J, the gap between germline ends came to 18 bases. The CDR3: CASSRQGFYLFF. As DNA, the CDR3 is TGTGCCAGTTCCCGGCAGGGATTTTATCTGTTTTTT. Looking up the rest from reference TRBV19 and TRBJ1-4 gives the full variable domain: DGGITQSPKYLFRKEGQNVTLSCEQNLNHDAMYWYRQDPGQGLRLIYYSQIVNDFQKGDIAEGYSVSREKKESFPLTVTSAQKNPTAFYLCASSRQGFYLFFGSGTQLSVL.

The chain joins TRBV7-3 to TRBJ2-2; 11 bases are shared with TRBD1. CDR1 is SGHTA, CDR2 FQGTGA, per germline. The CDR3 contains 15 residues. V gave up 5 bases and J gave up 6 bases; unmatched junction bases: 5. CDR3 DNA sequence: TGTGCCAGCAGCCCGGGACAGGGGGTTCCCGGGGAGCTGTTTTTT. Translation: CASSPGQGVPGELFF. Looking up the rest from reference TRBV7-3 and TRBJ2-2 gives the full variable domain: GAGVSQTPSNKVTEKGKYVELRCDPISGHTALYWYRQSLGQGPEFLIYFQGTGAADDSGLPNDRFFAVRPEGSVSTLKIQRTERGDSAVYLCASSPGQGVPGELFFGEGSRLTVL.

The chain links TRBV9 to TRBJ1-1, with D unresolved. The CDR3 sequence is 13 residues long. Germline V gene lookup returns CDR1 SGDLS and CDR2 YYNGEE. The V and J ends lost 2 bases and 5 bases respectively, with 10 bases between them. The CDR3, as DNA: TGTGCCAGCAGCGTCCCCCGAGGTACTGAAGCTTTCTTT. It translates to CASSVPRGTEAFF. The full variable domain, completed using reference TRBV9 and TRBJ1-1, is DSGVTQTPKHLITATGQRVTLRCSPRSGDLSVYWYQQSLDQGLQFLIQYYNGEERAKGNILERFSAQQFPDLHSELNLSSLELGDSALYFCASSVPRGTEAFFGQGTRLTVV.

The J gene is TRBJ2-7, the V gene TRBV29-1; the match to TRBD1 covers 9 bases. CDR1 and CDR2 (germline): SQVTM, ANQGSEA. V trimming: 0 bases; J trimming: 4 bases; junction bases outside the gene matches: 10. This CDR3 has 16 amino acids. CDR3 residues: CSVEDERRTGVYEQYF. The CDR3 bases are TGCAGCGTTGAAGATGAGAGAAGGACAGGGGTTTACGAGCAGTACTTC.

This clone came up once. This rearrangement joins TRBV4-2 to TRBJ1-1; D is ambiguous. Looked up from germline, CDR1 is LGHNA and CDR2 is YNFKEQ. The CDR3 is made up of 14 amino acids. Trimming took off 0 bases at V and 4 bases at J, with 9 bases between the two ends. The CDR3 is CASSQEVVTTEAFF. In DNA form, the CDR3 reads TGTGCCAGCAGCCAAGAGGTAGTTACCACTGAAGCTTTCTTT.

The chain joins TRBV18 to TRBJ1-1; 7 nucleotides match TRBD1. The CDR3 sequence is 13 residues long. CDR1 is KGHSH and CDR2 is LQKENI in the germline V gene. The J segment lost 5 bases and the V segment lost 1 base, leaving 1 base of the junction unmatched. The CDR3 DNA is TGTGCCAGCTCACCACAGGGGGCAACTGAAGCTTTCTTT. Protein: CASSPQGATEAFF.

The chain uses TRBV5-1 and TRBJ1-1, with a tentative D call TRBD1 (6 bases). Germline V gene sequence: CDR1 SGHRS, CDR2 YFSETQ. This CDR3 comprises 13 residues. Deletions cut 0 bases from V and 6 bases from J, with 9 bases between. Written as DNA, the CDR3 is TGCGCCAGCAGCTTGGTACCAGGGGCTGAAGCTTTCTTT. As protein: CASSLVPGAEAFF.

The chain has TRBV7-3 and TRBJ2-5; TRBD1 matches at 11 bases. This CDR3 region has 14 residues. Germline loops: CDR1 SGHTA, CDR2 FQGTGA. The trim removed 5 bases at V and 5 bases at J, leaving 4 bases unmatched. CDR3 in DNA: TGTGCCAGCAGCCCAGGACAGGGGGCGGAGACCCAGTACTTC. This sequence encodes CASSPGQGAETQYF.

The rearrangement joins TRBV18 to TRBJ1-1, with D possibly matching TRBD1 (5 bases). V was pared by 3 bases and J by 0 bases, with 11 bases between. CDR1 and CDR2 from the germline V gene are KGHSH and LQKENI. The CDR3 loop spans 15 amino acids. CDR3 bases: TGTGCCAGCTCACCGGGGGTACTAATGAACACTGAAGCTTTCTTT. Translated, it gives CASSPGVLMNTEAFF.

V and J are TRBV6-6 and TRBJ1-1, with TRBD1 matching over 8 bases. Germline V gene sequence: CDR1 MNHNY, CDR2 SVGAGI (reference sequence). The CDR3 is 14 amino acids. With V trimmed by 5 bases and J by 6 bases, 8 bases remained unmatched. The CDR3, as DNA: TGTGCCAGCAGTGATCCGGGACAGGTCCCTGAAGCTTTCTTT. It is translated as CASSDPGQVPEAFF.

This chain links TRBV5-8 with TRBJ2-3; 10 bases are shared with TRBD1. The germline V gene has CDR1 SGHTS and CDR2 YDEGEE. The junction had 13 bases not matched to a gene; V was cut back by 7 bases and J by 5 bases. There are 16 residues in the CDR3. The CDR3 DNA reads TGTGCCAGCGGCCTTGTCGGGACAGGGGTTGGAGATACGCAGTATTTT. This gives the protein CASGLVGTGVGDTQYF.

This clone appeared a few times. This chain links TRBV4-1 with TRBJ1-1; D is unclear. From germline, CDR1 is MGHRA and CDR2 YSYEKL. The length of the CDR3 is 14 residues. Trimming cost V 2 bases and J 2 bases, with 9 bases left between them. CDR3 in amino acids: CASSQFVTNTEAFF. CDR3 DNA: TGCGCCAGCAGCCAATTCGTGACCAACACTGAAGCTTTCTTT.

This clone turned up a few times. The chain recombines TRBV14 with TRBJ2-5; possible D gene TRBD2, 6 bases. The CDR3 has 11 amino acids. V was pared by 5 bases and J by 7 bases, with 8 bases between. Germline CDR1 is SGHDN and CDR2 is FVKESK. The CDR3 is CASSSTRTQYF. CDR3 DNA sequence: TGTGCCAGCAGCTCGACTAGGACCCAGTACTTC.

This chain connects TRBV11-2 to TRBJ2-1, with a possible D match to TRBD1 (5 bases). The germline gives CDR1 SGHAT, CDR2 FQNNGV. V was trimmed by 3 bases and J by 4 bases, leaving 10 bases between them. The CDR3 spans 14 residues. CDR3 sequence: CASSLGPIYNEQFF. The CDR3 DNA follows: TGTGCCAGCAGCTTGGGGCCGATTTACAATGAGCAGTTCTTC.

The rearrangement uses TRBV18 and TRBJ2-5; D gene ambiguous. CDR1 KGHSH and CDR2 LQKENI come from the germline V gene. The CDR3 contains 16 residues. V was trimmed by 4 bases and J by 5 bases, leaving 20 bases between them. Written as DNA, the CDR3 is TGTGCCAGCTCACTGTCGGCGGCCACCTACGGGGAGACCCAGTACTTC. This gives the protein CASSLSAATYGETQYF.

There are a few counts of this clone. The CDR3 nucleotides are TGCGCCAGCAGCTGGGGTTCTACAGGGTCCCACTACTACAATGAGCAGTTCTTC. Its translation: CASSWGSTGSHYYNEQFF. The rearrangement links TRBV5-1 to TRBJ2-1; D possibly corresponds to TRBD1 (6 bases). The germline V gene has CDR1 SGHRS and CDR2 YFSETQ. The CDR3 spans 18 residues. Trimming removed 3 bases from V and 3 bases from J, with 22 bases in between.

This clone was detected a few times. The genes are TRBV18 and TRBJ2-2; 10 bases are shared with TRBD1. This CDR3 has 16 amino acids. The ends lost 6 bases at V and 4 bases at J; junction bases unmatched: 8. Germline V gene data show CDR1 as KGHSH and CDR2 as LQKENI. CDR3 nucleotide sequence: TGTGCCAGCTCCCCAGACAGGGGGCGTACCACCGGGGAGCTGTTTTTT. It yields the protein CASSPDRGRTTGELFF.

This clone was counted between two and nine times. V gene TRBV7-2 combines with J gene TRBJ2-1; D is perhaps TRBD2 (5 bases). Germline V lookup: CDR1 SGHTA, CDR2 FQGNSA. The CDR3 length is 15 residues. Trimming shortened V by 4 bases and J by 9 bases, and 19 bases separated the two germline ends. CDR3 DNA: TGTGCCAGCAGCTCCAGGACCCCTACGGACTCTGAGCAGTTCTTC. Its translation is CASSSRTPTDSEQFF. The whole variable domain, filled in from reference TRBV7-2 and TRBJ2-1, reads GAGVSQSPSNKVTEKGKDVELRCDPISGHTALYWYRQSLGQGLEFLIYFQGNSAPDKSGLPSDRFSAERTGGSVSTLTIQRTQQEDSAVYLCASSSRTPTDSEQFFGPGTRLTVL.

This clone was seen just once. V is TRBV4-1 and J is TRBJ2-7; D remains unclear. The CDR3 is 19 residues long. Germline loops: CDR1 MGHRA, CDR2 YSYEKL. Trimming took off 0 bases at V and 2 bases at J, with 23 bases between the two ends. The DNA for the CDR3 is TGCGCCAGCAGCCAAGATAAATTAGGGTTGGGCCAGTTCGCCTACGAGCAGTACTTC. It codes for CASSQDKLGLGQFAYEQYF.

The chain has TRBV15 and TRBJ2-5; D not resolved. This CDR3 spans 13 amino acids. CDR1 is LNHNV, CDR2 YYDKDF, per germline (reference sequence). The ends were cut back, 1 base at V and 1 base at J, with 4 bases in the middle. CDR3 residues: CATSRGIQETQYF. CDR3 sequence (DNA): TGTGCCACCAGCAGAGGGATCCAAGAGACCCAGTACTTC.